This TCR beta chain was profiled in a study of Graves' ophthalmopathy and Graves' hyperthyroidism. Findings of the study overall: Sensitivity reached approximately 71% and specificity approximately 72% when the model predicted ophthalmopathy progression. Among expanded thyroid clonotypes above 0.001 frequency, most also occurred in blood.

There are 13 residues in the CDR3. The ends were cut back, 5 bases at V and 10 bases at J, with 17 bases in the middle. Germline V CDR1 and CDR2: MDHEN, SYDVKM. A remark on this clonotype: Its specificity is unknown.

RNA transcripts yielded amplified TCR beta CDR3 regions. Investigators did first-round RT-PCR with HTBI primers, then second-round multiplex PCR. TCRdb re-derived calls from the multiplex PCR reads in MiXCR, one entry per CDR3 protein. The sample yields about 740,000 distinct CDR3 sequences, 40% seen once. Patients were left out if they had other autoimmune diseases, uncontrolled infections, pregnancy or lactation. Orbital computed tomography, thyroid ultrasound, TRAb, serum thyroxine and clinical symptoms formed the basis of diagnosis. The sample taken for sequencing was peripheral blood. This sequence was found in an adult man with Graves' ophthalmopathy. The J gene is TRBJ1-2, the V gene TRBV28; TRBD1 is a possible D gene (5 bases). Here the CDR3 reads CASSLQALVDYTF. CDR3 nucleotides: TGTGCCAGCAGTCTACAGGCACTGGTTGACTACACCTTC.